The next 12 T cell receptor beta chains were all read from a single sample in a study of cytomegalovirus exposure and HLA in healthy donors. Here immunoSEQ multiplex PCR was the method, and the copy in TCRdb shows in-frame clones only, minus some. This sample has more than 250,000 clones, with around 86% found just once. The sequenced sample consisted of PBMCs. These TCRs come from a woman younger than 30 in good health and CMV-seronegative.

The V call is TRBV7-2, the J call TRBJ2-1; D might be TRBD2 (6 bases). The V gene lost 1 base and the J gene lost 9 bases, with 13 bases spanning the gap. This CDR3 has 14 amino acids. CDR1 is SGHTA and CDR2 is FQGNSA in the germline V gene. CDR3 in amino acids: CASSLDGRAAEQFF. The CDR3 DNA sequence: TGTGCCAGCAGCTTAGACGGGAGAGCGGCTGAGCAGTTCTTC.

V is TRBV6-6 and J is TRBJ2-7; D possibly corresponds to TRBD1 (6 bases). The CDR3 spans 14 residues. V lost 3 bases and J lost 4, with 13 bases in between. The germline V gene encodes CDR1 MNHNY and CDR2 SVGAGI (reference sequence). In DNA form, the CDR3 reads TGTGCCAGCAGTTATCAATCGACAGGTTACGAGCAGTACTTC. This gives the protein CASSYQSTGYEQYF.

This chain links TRBV23-1 with TRBJ1-2, with 9 bases lining up with TRBD1. TRBV23-1 is noted as an ORF with a role that remains uncertain. CDR3 length equals 14 residues. The V and J ends lost 11 bases and 6 bases, in that order; junction bases with no gene match: 13. As DNA, the CDR3 is TGCGCCCTTACCCGGGGACAGGGACGGCATGGCTACACCTTC. This codes for CALTRGQGRHGYTF.

This clone was picked up one time. This rearrangement joins TRBV4-3 to TRBJ1-4; tentative D call: TRBD1 (5 bases). V was clipped by 3 bases and J by 8 bases, with 19 bases between them. The CDR3 runs 16 residues. CDR1 is LGHNA and CDR2 is YSLEER in the germline V gene. The CDR3 region has the DNA TGCGCCAGCAGCCAGGAACGGACGGGGGTTGGCGAAAAACTGTTTTTT. Translated: CASSQERTGVGEKLFF.

The rearrangement uses TRBV5-4 and TRBJ1-2, with TRBD1 identical over 10 bases. Unmatched junction bases numbered 10, after V lost 5 bases and J lost 6 bases. Germline V gives CDR1 SGHNT, CDR2 YYREEE (reference sequence). The CDR3 totals 15 residues. The CDR3 region is CASSTILTGGNGYTF. CDR3 DNA sequence: TGTGCCAGCAGTACCATCCTGACAGGGGGCAATGGCTACACCTTC.

The rearrangement uses TRBV11-2 and TRBJ1-1; D might be TRBD1 (5 bases). Germline assignment: CDR1 SGHAT and CDR2 FQNNGV. V was trimmed by 5 bases and J by 1 base, leaving 11 bases between them. The CDR3 sequence is 14 residues long. The CDR3 nucleotides are TGTGCCAGCAGCCCCGGCGGGGGGAACACTGAAGCTTTCTTT. Residues: CASSPGGGNTEAFF. The full variable domain, its missing parts supplied by reference TRBV11-2 and TRBJ1-1, is EAGVAQSPRYKIIEKRQSVAFWCNPISGHATLYWYQQILGQGPKLLIQFQNNGVVDDSQLPKDRFSAERLKGVDSTLKIQPAKLEDSAVYLCASSPGGGNTEAFFGQGTRLTVV.

This clone was detected once. The chain links TRBV2 to TRBJ2-5, with TRBD2 matching over 11 bases. The germline gives CDR1 SNHLY, CDR2 FYNNEI. Trimming removed 5 bases from V and 5 bases from J; junction bases left unmatched: 13. This CDR3 has 17 amino acids. Here the CDR3 reads CASSTTSGRPRGETQYF. The CDR3 region has the DNA TGTGCCAGCAGTACTACTAGCGGGAGACCTCGGGGGGAGACCCAGTACTTC.

The chain is built from TRBV6-5 and TRBJ1-1; D perhaps matches TRBD1 (6 bases). V was pared by 7 bases and J by 1 base, with 16 bases between. CDR1 is MNHEY, CDR2 SVGAGI, per germline. The CDR3 runs 15 residues. CDR3 amino acids: CASTRDIQGNTEAFF. DNA for the CDR3: TGTGCCAGCACCCGGGACATCCAAGGGAACACTGAAGCTTTCTTT.

The chain employs TRBV2 and TRBJ2-1, with TRBD2 matching over 11 bases. From germline, CDR1 is SNHLY and CDR2 FYNNEI. CDR3 length equals 14 residues. J gave up 7 bases and V 11 bases, and 10 bases lay outside the gene matches. The CDR3 region is CACRILAGVNEQFF. The CDR3 DNA reads TGTGCCTGTCGGATACTAGCGGGGGTGAATGAGCAGTTCTTC.

The CDR3 sequence is CASRREVSGELFF. The CDR3 DNA is TGTGCCAGCAGGCGGGAAGTGTCCGGGGAGCTGTTTTTT. This chain joins TRBV6-6 and TRBJ2-2, with D perhaps TRBD2 (6 bases). There are 13 residues in the CDR3. Trimming took off 6 bases at V and 6 bases at J, with 11 bases between the two ends. CDR1 MNHNY and CDR2 SVGAGI come from the germline V gene (reference sequence).

The chain combines TRBV6-1 with TRBJ1-5; 10 nucleotides agree with TRBD1. V shed 7 bases, J shed 7 bases, and the junction held 4 bases outside the gene matches. The germline V gene has CDR1 MNHNS and CDR2 SASEGT. The CDR3 totals 13 residues. The CDR3 bases are TGTGCCAGCACCGGGACAGGGGACCAGCCCCAGCATTTT. Protein sequence: CASTGTGDQPQHF.

This clone was recorded a few times. The CDR3 DNA follows: TGTGCCAGCAGCTTAGCCCTAGCAGGTGAAAAACTGTTTTTT. Translating gives CASSLALAGEKLFF. This rearrangement joins TRBV7-9 to TRBJ1-4; D remains unclear. The CDR3 sequence is 14 residues long. Trimming took off 0 bases at V and 7 bases at J, with 9 bases between the two ends. From germline, CDR1 is SEHNR and CDR2 FQNEAQ (reference sequence).